Here is one TCR beta chain with its context. Antigen: not known. Naive CD8 cells were CD45RO-negative, positively selected for CCR7, excluding terminally differentiated effector memory CD45RA+ cells. An even split of each subset's genomic DNA across several immunoSEQ plates was performed. Using immunoSEQ multiplex PCR, the repertoire was profiled, and TCRdb retains in-frame clones only, with some absent. Counted here are around 580,000 clones, 98% occurring once; the ten biggest clones make up 0.3% to 0.35%. The data derive from a study of shared clonotypes between healthy human individuals. Overall study findings and caveats: Of the naive CD4 clonotypes, roughly 5% were shared across several donors. Donors were few, which limited the genetic and exposure-history diversity represented. It was the non-shared clonotypes that had lower generation probabilities than clonotypes shared by all four donors.

The V gene's germline CDR1 is SGHRS and CDR2 YFSETQ. The germline V and J ends were trimmed by 3 bases and 1 base, with 10 bases remaining between them. CDR3 length: 15 amino acids. What was sequenced was naive CD8+ T cells sorted from blood. This clonotype originated in a man aged 25 to 40 in good health. The rearrangement joins TRBV5-1 to TRBJ2-2, with a possible D match to TRBD2 (6 bases). The CDR3 DNA reads TGCGCCAGCAGCTCCGGGACTGTGAACACCGGGGAGCTGTTTTTT. Protein sequence: CASSSGTVNTGELFF. The variable domain in full, with the rest retrieved from reference TRBV5-1 and TRBJ2-2, is KAGVTQTPRYLIKTRGQQVTLSCSPISGHRSVSWYQQTPGQGLQFLFEYFSETQRNKGNFPGRFSGRQFSNSRSEMNVSTLELGDSALYLCASSSGTVNTGELFFGEGSRLTVL.